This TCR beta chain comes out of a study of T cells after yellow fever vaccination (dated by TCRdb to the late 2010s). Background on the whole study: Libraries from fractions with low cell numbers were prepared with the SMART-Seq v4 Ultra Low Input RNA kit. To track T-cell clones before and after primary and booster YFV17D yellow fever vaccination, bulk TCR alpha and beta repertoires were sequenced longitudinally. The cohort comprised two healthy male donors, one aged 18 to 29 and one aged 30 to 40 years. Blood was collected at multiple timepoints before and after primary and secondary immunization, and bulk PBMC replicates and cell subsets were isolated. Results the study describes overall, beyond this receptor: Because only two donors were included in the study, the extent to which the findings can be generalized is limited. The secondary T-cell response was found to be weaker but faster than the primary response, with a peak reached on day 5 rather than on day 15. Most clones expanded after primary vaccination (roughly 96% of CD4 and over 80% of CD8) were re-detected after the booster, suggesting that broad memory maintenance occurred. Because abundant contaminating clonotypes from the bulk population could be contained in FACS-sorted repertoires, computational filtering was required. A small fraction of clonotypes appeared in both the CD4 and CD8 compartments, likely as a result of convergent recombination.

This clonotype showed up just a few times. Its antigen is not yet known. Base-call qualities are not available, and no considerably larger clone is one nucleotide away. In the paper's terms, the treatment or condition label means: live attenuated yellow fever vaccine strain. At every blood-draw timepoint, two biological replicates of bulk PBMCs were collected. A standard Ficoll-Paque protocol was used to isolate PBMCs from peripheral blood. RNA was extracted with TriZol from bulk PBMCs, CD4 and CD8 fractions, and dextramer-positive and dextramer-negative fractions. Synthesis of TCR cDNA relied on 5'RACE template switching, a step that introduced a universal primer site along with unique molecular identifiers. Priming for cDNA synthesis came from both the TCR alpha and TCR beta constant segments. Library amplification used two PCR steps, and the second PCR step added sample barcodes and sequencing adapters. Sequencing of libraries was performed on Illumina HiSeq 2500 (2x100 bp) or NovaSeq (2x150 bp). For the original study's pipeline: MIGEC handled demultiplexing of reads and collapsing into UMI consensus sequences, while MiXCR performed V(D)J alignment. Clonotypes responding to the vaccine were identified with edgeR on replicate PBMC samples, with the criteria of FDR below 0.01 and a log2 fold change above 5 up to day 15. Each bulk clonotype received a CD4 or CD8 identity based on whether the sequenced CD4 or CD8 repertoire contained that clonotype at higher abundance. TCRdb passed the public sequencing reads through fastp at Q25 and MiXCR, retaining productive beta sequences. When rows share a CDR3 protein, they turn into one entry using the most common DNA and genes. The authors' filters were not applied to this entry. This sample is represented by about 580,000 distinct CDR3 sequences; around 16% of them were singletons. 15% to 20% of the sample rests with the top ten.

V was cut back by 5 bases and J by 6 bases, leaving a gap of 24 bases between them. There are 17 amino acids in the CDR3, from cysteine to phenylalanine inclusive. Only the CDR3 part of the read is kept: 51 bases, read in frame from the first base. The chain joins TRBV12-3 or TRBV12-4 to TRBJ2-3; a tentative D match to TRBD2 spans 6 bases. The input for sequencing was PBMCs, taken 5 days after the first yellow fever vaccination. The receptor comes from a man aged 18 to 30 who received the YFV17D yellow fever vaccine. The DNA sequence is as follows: TGTGCCAGCAGTCCGCCAGCGGGTGCGGGGTTTTCGGATACGCAGTATTTT. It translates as CASSPPAGAGFSDTQYF.